These T cell receptor beta chains were read from a single sample in a study of T cells in Graves' hyperthyroidism and ophthalmopathy. From the multiplex PCR reads, TCRdb called clonotypes with MiXCR, one entry per CDR3 protein. The top ten clones hold 25% to 30% of a sample with more than 500,000 distinct CDR3 sequences, around 16% of them seen once. Source material: blood. The receptors shown here come from a woman aged 30 to 39 with Graves' ophthalmopathy. The CDR3 runs from the conserved cysteine through the conserved F or W. The D gene is left open where the match is weak. The listing skips clone size in some rows; elsewhere it reads once, few, many or a size class.

>TRBJ2-4|many|TRBV15|TRBD2
TGTGCCATCAGCGGGACTTCGGAAAACATTCAGTACTTC
CAISGTSENIQYF
>TRBJ2-7|many|TRBV7-8|-
TGTGCCAGCAGCTATGATACAGGCCTGAGCTCCTACGAGCAGTACTTC
CASSYDTGLSSYEQYF
>TRBJ2-3|many|TRBV7-2|-
TGTGCCAGCAGCTTAGGGAGCAGGTTAGATACGCAGTATTTT
CASSLGSRLDTQYF
>TRBJ2-7|many|TRBV29-1|TRBD2
TGCAGCGTGTTGAAATTAGCGGGACGCACTTACGAGCAGTACTTC
CSVLKLAGRTYEQYF
>TRBJ2-1|many|TRBV30|TRBD1
TGTGCCTGGAGTGTAAGAGGGGGCCTAGGCAATGAGCAGTTCTTC
CAWSVRGGLGNEQFF
>TRBJ1-5|few|TRBV20-1|TRBD1
TGCAGTGCCGGGACAGGGGGCTATAGCAATCAGCCCCAGCATTTT
CSAGTGGYSNQPQHF
>TRBJ2-1|many|TRBV7-9|-
TGTGCCAGCTCCTCAGTTCGAGAGTATGAGCAGTTCTTC
CASSSVREYEQFF
>TRBJ2-1|many|TRBV28|-
TGTGCCAGCATACACACTGAGGGAGGTAATGAGCAGTTCTTC
CASIHTEGGNEQFF
>TRBJ2-7|few|TRBV5-1|-
TGCGCCAGCAGCGAACCCCGGAGGCGGTCTTACGAGCAGTACTTC
CASSEPRRRSYEQYF
>TRBJ2-1|-|TRBV5-4|-
TGTGCCAGCACACAAGAGGGTGGGCGGGCGGTTGAGCAGTTCTTC
CASTQEGGRAVEQFF
>TRBJ1-1|many|TRBV18|-
TGTGCCAGCTCACCACAGAAAAACACTGAAGCTTTCTTT
CASSPQKNTEAFF
>TRBJ2-1|-|TRBV11-3|TRBD2
TGTGCCAGCAGTTTAAGCGGGAGGCCCAATGAGCAGTTCTTC
CASSLSGRPNEQFF
>TRBJ2-1|many|TRBV7-2|-
TGTGCCAGCAGCCCCGGGACATCAAATGAGCAGTTCTTC
CASSPGTSNEQFF
>TRBJ1-3|many|TRBV30|-
TGTGCCTGGATAGGCGGGTCCTATCAGGTCTCTGGAAACACCATATATTTT
CAWIGGSYQVSGNTIYF
>TRBJ1-5|many|TRBV7-2|-
TGTGCCAGCAGCCGACATGGTCAGCCCCAGCATTTT
CASSRHGQPQHF
>TRBJ2-1|many|TRBV5-1|-
TGCGCCAGCAGCACCGGACTTAACAATGAGCAGTTCTTC
CASSTGLNNEQFF
>TRBJ2-1|many|TRBV20-1|-
TGCAGTGCTGGTCAGGGGGGTGAAGGTGAGCAGTTCTTC
CSAGQGGEGEQFF
>TRBJ2-5|few|TRBV10-3|-
TGTGCCATCAGTGATTCGGGTGGGGGCTACCAAGAGACCCAGTACTTC
CAISDSGGGYQETQYF
>TRBJ2-1|few|TRBV3-1|TRBD2
TGTGCCAGCAGCCAACGATCTCGCGGGAGCGATGAGCAGCTCTTC
CASSQRSRGSDEQLF
>TRBJ2-5|many|TRBV7-3|TRBD2
TGTGCCAGCAGTGCTAGCGGGAGTAGCGGAGAGACCCAGTACTTC
CASSASGSSGETQYF
>TRBJ1-5|-|TRBV9|-
TGTGCCAGCAGCGTTGGCGCGGGGGCGGTAAATCAGCCCCAGCATTTT
CASSVGAGAVNQPQHF
>TRBJ2-5|many|TRBV6-2/TRBV6-3|TRBD1
TGTGCCAGCAGTTACCAACTAGACAGGGGGACAAACCAAGAGACCCAGTACTTC
CASSYQLDRGTNQETQYF
>TRBJ2-7|-|TRBV20-1|-
TGCAGTGCTGCGAGGTTCGACAGGATTCGCTCCTACGAGCAGTACTTC
CSAARFDRIRSYEQYF
>TRBJ2-5|many|TRBV28|TRBD2
TGTGCCAGCAGTCTTCCGGGACTAGCGTCCCAGGGGGAGACCCAGTACTTC
CASSLPGLASQGETQYF
>TRBJ2-1|few|TRBV2|-
TGTGCCGGGGGTAGCTCCTACAATGAGCAGTTCTTC
CAGGSSYNEQFF
>TRBJ1-2|many|TRBV9|-
TGTGCCAGCAGCGTAGCGGCAGGGGACCACTATGGCTACACCTTC
CASSVAAGDHYGYTF
>TRBJ1-1|-|TRBV28|-
TGTGCCAGCACCCCACGCCCGGGTGAAGCTTTCTTT
CASTPRPGEAFF
>TRBJ2-3|-|TRBV20-1|TRBD2
TGCAGTGCGGGAGGGGGCACAGATACGCAGTATTTT
CSAGGGTDTQYF
>TRBJ2-7|many|TRBV20-1|-
TGCAGTGCTAGACACACTTCCGAGCAGTACTTC
CSARHTSEQYF
>TRBJ2-2|-|TRBV15|-
TGTGCCACCAGCAGAGATTGGTCTTCTTCCGGGGAGCTGTTTTTT
CATSRDWSSSGELFF
>TRBJ1-4|few|TRBV12-3/TRBV12-4|TRBD1
TGTGCCAGCAGTCCAATCGTGACAGGGGGCACGGAAAAACTGTTTTTT
CASSPIVTGGTEKLFF
>TRBJ2-7|few|TRBV4-3|-
TGCGCCAGCAGCCAAGTACAGGGTGGATCCTACGAGCAGTACTTC
CASSQVQGGSYEQYF
>TRBJ2-5|few|TRBV5-1|TRBD1
TGCGCCAGCAGCTATACGGGACAGCAAGAGACCCAGTACTTC
CASSYTGQQETQYF
>TRBJ2-1|-|TRBV20-1|TRBD1
TGCAGTGCTAGAGTTCCGGGACAGGGTTTAGTCAATGAGCAGTTCTTC
CSARVPGQGLVNEQFF
>TRBJ2-7|many|TRBV30|-
TGTGCCTGGAGTTCGGACCAGCAGGGCGAGCAGTACTTC
CAWSSDQQGEQYF
>TRBJ1-1|many|TRBV28|-
TGTGCCAGCAGTTTATCCACTGAAGCTTTCTTT
CASSLSTEAFF
>TRBJ1-2|many|TRBV7-3|TRBD1
TGTGCCAGCAGCCCCTACCCAGCCGGGACAGGTGATGGCTACACCTTC
CASSPYPAGTGDGYTF
>TRBJ2-5|many|TRBV28|TRBD2
TGTGCCAGCAGAGATACGGGACTAGCGGTCCAAGAGACCCAGTACTTC
CASRDTGLAVQETQYF
>TRBJ2-1|-|TRBV6-1|TRBD2
TGTGCCAGCAGTCCGGAGCGGGAGGGCCGTGGTGAGCAGTTCTTC
CASSPEREGRGEQFF
>TRBJ1-5|-|TRBV5-1|-
TGCGCCAGCAGCCTGCTACAGAATCAGCCCCAGCATTTT
CASSLLQNQPQHF
>TRBJ2-7|-|TRBV7-2|TRBD2
TGTGCCAGCAGCTTACTCGGAGCGGGAGTAGACTACGAGCAGTACTTC
CASSLLGAGVDYEQYF
>TRBJ2-3|few|TRBV24-1|-
TGTGCCACCAGGAGACAGGCTAGCACAGATACGCAGTATTTT
CATRRQASTDTQYF
>TRBJ2-3|once|TRBV27|TRBD2
TGTGCCAGCTTATCTAGCGGGAGCACAGATACGCAGTATTTT
CASLSSGSTDTQYF
>TRBJ2-3|few|TRBV3-1|TRBD2
TGTGCCAGCAGCCCTCAACCCGGGACTAGCGGGAGCCCAGATACGCAGTATTTT
CASSPQPGTSGSPDTQYF
>TRBJ2-7|many|TRBV6-1|-
TGTGCCAGCAGTATTGGACGGACCCTAGCCTACGAGCAGTACTTC
CASSIGRTLAYEQYF
>TRBJ1-4|many|TRBV20-1|-
TGCAGTGCTAGAGGTTTGGGGGACACTTATGAAAAACTGTTTTTT
CSARGLGDTYEKLFF
>TRBJ2-7|once|TRBV6-1|-
TGTGCCAGCCATGACAGACACTACGAGCAGTACTTC
CASHDRHYEQYF
>TRBJ2-1|many|TRBV11-2|-
TGTGCCAGCAGCTTAGACACAGGGAGCTCCTACAATGAGCAGTTCTTC
CASSLDTGSSYNEQFF
>TRBJ2-7|few|TRBV7-8|-
TGTGCCAGCAGCTTATCTCGAGCACTTGGCTCCTACGAGCAGTACTTC
CASSLSRALGSYEQYF
>TRBJ1-1|few|TRBV18|-
TGTGCCAGCTCGACGTCGGGGGCAGCGAACACTGAAGCTTTCTTT
CASSTSGAANTEAFF
>TRBJ2-5|-|TRBV15|-
TGTGCCACCAGCAGATGGACCCGGGAGCAAGAGACCCAGTACTTC
CATSRWTREQETQYF
>TRBJ1-3|-|TRBV6-1|-
TGTGCCAGCAGTCCTGGACCGTTCTCTGGAAACACCATATATTTT
CASSPGPFSGNTIYF